The text below deals with one T cell receptor beta chain. Its antigen is still unknown. The sample is drawn from a study of shared clonotypes between healthy human individuals. This CDR3 has 14 amino acids. Looked up from germline, CDR1 is SEHNR and CDR2 is FQNEAQ (reference sequence). Trimming stripped 8 bases from V and 2 bases from J, with 16 bases between. Study-level findings and limits: Memory subsets generally showed smaller estimated richness than naive subsets did.

Assay: immunoSEQ multiplex PCR; the TCRdb copy retains only in-frame clones and omits some. The sample lists over a million clones, 70% to 80% occurring once. The rearrangement uses TRBV7-9 and TRBJ2-7, with D possibly being TRBD2 (6 bases). This clonotype originated in a man aged 18 to 29 in good health. The sequenced sample consisted of memory CD4+ T cells sorted from blood. Regarding subset: CD45RA-negative fraction. CDR3 nucleotide sequence: TGTGCCAGCGGTCGTAGGGACTTAACCTACGAGCAGTACTTC. Residues: CASGRRDLTYEQYF.